This TCR beta chain was identified in a study of control samples from healthy donors and cancer patients. The protocol was immunoSEQ multiplex PCR, while the TCRdb copy is restricted to in-frame clones and leaves out a portion. Of 100,000 to 150,000 clones listed, approximately 92% are singletons. The clonotype comes from a woman aged 50 to 65 in good health. Sequenced: blood.

CDR3 sequence (DNA): TGTGCCTGGAGTGTGGCAGCTAATGAAAAACTGTTTTTT. It is translated as CAWSVAANEKLFF. The rearrangement links TRBV30 to TRBJ1-4; D ambiguous. V lost 0 bases and J lost 3, with 5 bases in between. This CDR3 has 13 residues. Per germline, CDR1 GTSNPN and CDR2 SVGIG (reference sequence).